Listed here is a single T cell receptor beta chain. Unmatched junction bases numbered 3, after V lost 4 bases and J lost 0 bases. This CDR3 has 15 amino acids. The V gene's germline CDR1 is MNHEY and CDR2 SMNVEV (reference sequence). These data belong to a study of T cell changes during pregnancy in multiple sclerosis. Here immunoSEQ multiplex PCR was the method, and the copy in TCRdb shows in-frame clones only, minus some. The sample yields tens of thousands of clones, roughly 85% seen once. This receptor was obtained from a female donor with multiple sclerosis, enrolled in a pregnancy study. This specimen consisted of CD4+ T cells from peripheral blood mononuclear cells, obtained before pregnancy. The J gene is TRBJ2-5, the V gene TRBV27; 9 nucleotides line up with TRBD1. CDR3 sequence reads: CASSSGQGHQETQYF. The CDR3 nucleotides are TGTGCCAGCAGTTCTGGACAGGGGCACCAAGAGACCCAGTACTTC.